One sample yielded the 5 T cell receptor beta chains listed below, sequenced in a study of cytomegalovirus exposure and HLA in healthy donors (dated by TCRdb to the late 2010s). Receptors were amplified or captured by the immunoSEQ multiplex PCR assay. For the multiplex PCR, a mixture combining 60 forward primers for TCR Vbeta segments and 13 reverse primers for TCR Jbeta segments was used. This immuneACCESS table, as held by TCRdb, lists in-frame sequences with V and J called but not all clones. Of the missing ones, under half trace to an unresolved V gene in checked studies; the others have no known cause. This sample holds roughly 110,000 clones; approximately 70% were observed only once. The top ten clones comprise about 9% of the sample. Sequencing was carried out using PBMCs. The receptors come from a young man in good health and CMV-seropositive.

V usage is TRBV5-6 and J usage is TRBJ2-1, with 11 bases fitting TRBD2. Germline CDR1 reads SGHDT; CDR2 reads YYEEEE. The CDR3 sequence is 16 residues long. Trimming took 4 bases from V and 10 from J; bases not matched to a gene: 13. Here the CDR3 DNA reads TGTGCCAGCAGCCGGCTGATAGCGGGGGGGCCTCGAGAGCAGTTCTTC. It encodes CASSRLIAGGPREQFF.

The chain recombines TRBV27 with TRBJ1-2; D gene unclear. V was trimmed by 4 bases and J by 6 bases, leaving 15 bases between them. This CDR3 has 14 residues. Germline loops: CDR1 MNHEY, CDR2 SMNVEV (reference sequence). CDR3 region: CASSYRGTSNGYTF. As DNA, the CDR3 is TGTGCCAGCAGTTATCGGGGAACTAGTAATGGCTACACCTTC.

This chain connects TRBV19 to TRBJ2-3; 10 nucleotides match TRBD2. The length of the CDR3 is 16 residues. From germline, CDR1 is LNHDA and CDR2 SQIVND (reference sequence). The junction had 9 bases not matched to a gene; V was cut back by 6 bases and J by 3 bases. Here the CDR3 DNA reads TGTGCCAGTAGGGTCCAAGCGGGAGGGCCGACAGATACGCAGTATTTT. Translation: CASRVQAGGPTDTQYF.

This clone is a singleton in its sample. This CDR3 is also generated by other DNA sequences in the sample. The CDR3 region is CASSFLQGPLGYTF. CDR3 coding DNA: TGTGCCAGCAGCTTCCTACAGGGACCTCTCGGTTACACCTTC. The gene calls are TRBV2 and TRBJ1-2; a possible D gene is TRBD1 (6 bases). The germline gives CDR1 SNHLY, CDR2 FYNNEI. The germline V and J ends were trimmed by 6 bases and 11 bases, with 22 bases remaining between them. The length of the CDR3 is 14 residues.

The chain carries TRBV15 and TRBJ2-5, with 8 positions matching TRBD2. This CDR3 is built from 16 residues. CDR1 and CDR2 (germline): LNHNV, YYDKDF (reference sequence). J was trimmed by 4 bases and V by 3 bases; bases with no gene match: 10. In DNA, the CDR3 is TGTGCCACCAGCAGCGCCGGCCCGGGGGGGCTAGAGACCCAGTACTTC. Its protein is CATSSAGPGGLETQYF.